This T cell receptor (beta chain) stems from a study of beta chain features in type 1 diabetes. Germline assignment: CDR1 SQVTM and CDR2 ANQGSEA. Trimming took off 4 bases at V and 0 bases at J, with 9 bases between the two ends. CDR3 length equals 14 residues. Study conclusions and caveats: Possible PCR preference for shorter templates applied equally to patients and controls.

The authors reverse transcribed all of the isolated RNA, so sequencing captured expressed TCRB transcripts. Profiled with immunoSEQ multiplex PCR; TCRdb holds only in-frame clones, not every one. The data contain 450,000 to 550,000 clones, approximately 28% of them singletons. Comment on this clone: The antigen remains unidentified.

One heparinised draw of blood, averaging roughly 120 mL, came from each donor. CD4+ naive, central memory, regulatory and stem cell-like memory subsets were isolated by sorting on CD45RO/CCR7/CD25/CD127/CD95/CD27. Sorting produced populations that all topped 95% purity. The sequence came from a man aged 18 to 30 in good health. Sequenced material: naive CD4+ T cells from blood. The J gene is TRBJ2-2, the V gene TRBV29-1; D unclear. The CDR3 sequence is CSVAIGPNTGELFF. The CDR3 bases are TGCAGCGTTGCTATAGGACCGAACACCGGGGAGCTGTTTTTT.